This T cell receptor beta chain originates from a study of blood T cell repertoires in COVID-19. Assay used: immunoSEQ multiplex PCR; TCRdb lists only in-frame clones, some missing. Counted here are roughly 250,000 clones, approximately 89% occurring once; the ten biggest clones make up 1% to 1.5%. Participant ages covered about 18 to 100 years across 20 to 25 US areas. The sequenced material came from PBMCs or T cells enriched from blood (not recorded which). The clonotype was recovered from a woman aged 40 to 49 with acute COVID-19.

CDR3 sequence reads: CASSLQGFGELFF. The DNA for the CDR3 is TGTGCCAGCAGCCTCCAGGGCTTCGGGGAGCTGTTTTTT. The chain has TRBV12-3 or TRBV12-4 and TRBJ2-2; D is perhaps TRBD1 (5 bases). The CDR3 is 13 amino acids. V dropped 6 bases and J dropped 7 bases, with 12 bases sitting between them.